Included here is one T cell receptor (beta chain) sequence, with context. What antigen it recognizes has not been identified. Per-base quality was not reported, and no clone a single base away is much larger than it. The data were taken from a study of blood T cell repertoires in COVID-19 (dated by TCRdb to between 2020 and 2021). Study-level background: Samples from collaborators originated in the United States, Italy and Spain and spanned both the acute and convalescent phases of COVID-19. Samples were obtained from the ongoing ImmuneRACE study (first 160 participants) and from about 1,300 subjects provided by 6 global collaborators. The sample metadata nearly always contained a de-identified subject ID, COVID-19 status, age in years and sex. The prospective study material was composed of cDNA or gDNA derived from T cells, B-cell-depleted T cells, or PBMCs. Where available, HLA class I and class II types were taken from metadata supplied by the sample provider and were not determined by assay-based typing. The repertoires were made available in a free public database intended to serve as a resource for research on the immune response to SARS-CoV-2. Subjects who had been exposed to COVID-19, were actively infected with it, or had recovered from it provided the deeply sampled blood TCRbeta repertoires that made up the dataset. What the research found in general, with its limitations: The amount of clinical and demographic metadata varied by source and participant and was provided uncurated.

V has 0 bases trimmed and J has 1 base trimmed; junction bases matching no gene number 0. The germline V gene encodes CDR1 SGHRS and CDR2 YFSETQ. The CDR3 holds 15 amino acids from the cysteine to the phenylalanine. Left in the record is the CDR3 DNA by itself, 45 bases read in frame from the first base. Each collaborating institution followed its own protocols to collect whole blood in K2EDTA tubes. For TCRbeta analysis, collaborators shipped samples in one of three forms: frozen whole blood, isolated PBMCs, or DNA extracted from either of those sample types. TCRbeta CDR3 regions were amplified from genomic DNA using the immunoSEQ Assay, a bias-controlled multiplex PCR. The paper's data handling went like this. The number of nucleated cells in each sample was estimated by amplification of reference gene primers within the assay. To quantify the absolute abundance of each unique TCRbeta CDR3 rearrangement, sequence reads were collapsed and filtered. For each sample, productive Simpson clonality was calculated as the square root of Simpson's diversity index across productive rearrangements. Sourced from immuneACCESS, this table was stored by TCRdb with only in-frame sequences that have V and J called. A share of the clones is absent; for the studies checked, an unresolved V gene accounts for under half, and the remainder has no known explanation. The DNA was the basis for D and trimming; V, J and clone size are from that table. The sample table contains fewer than 100,000 clones; only one count was recorded for 75% to 85% of them. Clones ranked in the top ten supply 20% to 25% of the sample.

The TCR sequence derives from a woman between 50 and 59 years old with acute or convalescent COVID-19. The sequenced material came from peripheral blood. The rearrangement combines TRBV5-1 with TRBJ1-5; TRBD1 lines up with 8 middle nucleotides. The CDR3 sequence is CASSLGQGSNQPQHF. Read as DNA, the sequence is TGCGCCAGCAGCTTGGGACAGGGGAGCAATCAGCCCCAGCATTTT.